The 19 T cell receptor beta chains given below trace back to one sample, sequenced in a study of T cells in Graves' hyperthyroidism and ophthalmopathy (dated by TCRdb to 2018 to 2020). The library was prepared using multiplex PCR. Instrument used: Illumina HiSeq 2000. TCR beta CDR3 regions were amplified from RNA transcripts. The TCR CDR3 was subjected to a first round of RT-PCR using the HTBI primer set and the Qiagen OneStep RT-PCR kit. In-frame beta chains were kept once TCRdb had trimmed the public reads at Q25 with fastp and called clones with MiXCR. Rows merge per CDR3 protein into single entries with the most common DNA and genes. The sample table lists approximately 400,000 distinct CDR3 sequences, about 13% of them with a count of one. Around 21% of the sample lies in the top ten. Specimen: blood. The receptors derive from a man younger than 40 with Graves' hyperthyroidism that later progressed to Graves' ophthalmopathy.

This chain uses TRBV7-9 with TRBJ2-3; D tentatively reads TRBD1 or TRBD2 (5 bases each). Trimming shortened V by 5 bases and J by 4 bases, and 19 bases separated the two germline ends. Germline assignment: CDR1 SEHNR and CDR2 FQNEAQ (reference sequence). The CDR3 contains 16 residues. CDR3 sequence reads: CASSTRDPLGSDTQYF. Here the CDR3 DNA reads TGTGCCAGCAGCACCCGGGACCCATTAGGTTCAGATACGCAGTATTTT.

This clonotype has more than one count but fewer than ten. CDR3 in amino acids: CASSLIGYGYTF. CDR3 in DNA: TGCGCCAGCAGCCTCATTGGCTATGGCTACACCTTC. This chain uses TRBV10-2 with TRBJ1-2; no clear D gene. The V end was cut by 6 bases, the J end by 4 bases, with 9 bases between. Germline CDR1 reads WSHSY; CDR2 reads SAAADI. CDR3 length equals 12 residues.

This clonotype was seen a few times. This sequence joins TRBV7-3 and TRBJ1-3, with D uncertain. The CDR3 extends over 13 amino acids. With 4 bases removed from V and 3 bases from J, the gap between germline ends came to 7 bases. The germline CDR1 and CDR2 sequences are SGHTA and FQGTGA. DNA of the CDR3: TGTGCCAGCAGCTCCCAACTTGGAAACACCATATATTTT. This sequence encodes CASSSQLGNTIYF.

The chain uses TRBV19 and TRBJ2-2, with D unclear. The V end was cut by 3 bases, the J end by 7 bases, with 9 bases between. The CDR3 runs 13 residues. CDR1 is LNHDA and CDR2 is SQIVND in the germline V gene (reference sequence). The CDR3 DNA reads as TGTGCCAGTAGTATGCGGTTCGGCGGGGAGCTGTTTTTT. Translating gives CASSMRFGGELFF.

This clonotype has at least ten counts. The CDR3 nucleotides are TGTGCCAGCAGTCCGACCAGCCGGGAGCAGTACTTC. Amino acids: CASSPTSREQYF. The chain carries TRBV2 and TRBJ2-7; D is ambiguous. Trimming stripped 5 bases from V and 7 bases from J, with 12 bases between. CDR1 SNHLY and CDR2 FYNNEI come from the germline V gene. This CDR3 comprises 12 residues.

The V and J genes are TRBV29-1 and TRBJ2-7, with a weak D call TRBD1 (5 bases). The CDR3 is 12 amino acids. The germline V gene encodes CDR1 SQVTM and CDR2 ANQGSEA. V shed 1 base and J shed 8 bases, with 12 bases lying between them. The CDR3 DNA reads TGCAGCGTTGAAGTGGGCAGGGTTCAGCAGTACTTC. It codes for CSVEVGRVQQYF.

The chain uses TRBV29-1 and TRBJ2-3; the D gene is possibly TRBD2 (5 bases). Germline CDR1 reads SQVTM; CDR2 reads ANQGSEA. The CDR3 length is 13 residues. V was pared by 5 bases and J by 2 bases, with 11 bases between. This CDR3 reads CSVRRTHTDTQYF. The CDR3 nucleotides are TGCAGCGTTCGGAGGACCCACACAGATACGCAGTATTTT.

This clonotype was counted ten times or more. The V call is TRBV7-8, the J call TRBJ2-1; TRBD2 might be the D (5 bases). CDR3 length: 19 amino acids. In germline, CDR1 is SGHVS, CDR2 FQNEAQ. V lost 5 bases, J lost 1 base, and 24 bases lay in between. Written as DNA, the CDR3 is TGTGCCAGCAGCCCTAGCCGCGCGGGCATTCGAATGTCCTACAATGAGCAGTTCTTC. It codes for CASSPSRAGIRMSYNEQFF.

The chain uses TRBV5-1 and TRBJ2-2; possible D gene TRBD1, 6 bases. V was clipped by 1 base and J by 4 bases, with 14 bases between them. Per germline, CDR1 SGHRS and CDR2 YFSETQ. This CDR3 region has 16 residues. DNA of the CDR3: TGCGCCAGCAGCTTGCGTATAGACAGGAGCACCGGGGAGCTGTTTTTT. Its translation is CASSLRIDRSTGELFF.

This sequence joins TRBV9 and TRBJ2-2; D is possibly TRBD1 or TRBD2 (5 bases each). In germline, CDR1 is SGDLS, CDR2 YYNGEE. Trimming removed 3 bases at V and 7 bases at J, with 16 bases between. The CDR3 contains 15 residues. In DNA form, the CDR3 reads TGTGCCAGCAGCGACAATGGGGGTACGGGCGGGGAGCTGTTTTTT. This sequence encodes CASSDNGGTGGELFF. Based on the CDR3 plus reference TRBV9 and TRBJ2-2, the full variable domain is DSGVTQTPKHLITATGQRVTLRCSPRSGDLSVYWYQQSLDQGLQFLIQYYNGEERAKGNILERFSAQQFPDLHSELNLSSLELGDSALYFCASSDNGGTGGELFFGEGSRLTVL.

The chain couples TRBV6-1 to TRBJ1-6; 8 bases map to TRBD1. J gave up 9 bases and V 0 bases, and 7 bases lay outside the gene matches. CDR1 and CDR2 (germline): MNHNS, SASEGT. The CDR3 spans 16 residues. CDR3 protein: CASSEARDRRSSPLHF. CDR3 DNA: TGTGCCAGCAGTGAAGCGCGGGACAGGAGGTCTTCACCCCTCCACTTT.

This clonotype was recorded a few times. This sequence joins TRBV11-2 and TRBJ2-1, with 13 bases aligning to TRBD2. CDR3 length: 24 amino acids. V trimming: 5 bases; J trimming: 0 bases; junction bases outside the gene matches: 25. CDR1 and CDR2 (germline): SGHAT, FQNNGV. CDR3 in DNA: TGTGCCAGCAGCGACCAAACTGGACTAGCGGGGGAACAATACCAAATTAGCTCCTACAATGAGCAGTTCTTC. Translating gives CASSDQTGLAGEQYQISSYNEQFF.

This chain links TRBV4-1 with TRBJ2-3; the match to TRBD2 covers 10 bases. V shed 0 bases and J 2 bases; nucleotides not matched to a gene: 11. This CDR3 spans 19 amino acids. CDR1 and CDR2 from the germline V gene are MGHRA and YSYEKL. This CDR3 is CASSQDYPRLAGITDTQYF. The CDR3 nucleotides are TGCGCCAGCAGCCAAGATTACCCCAGACTAGCGGGTATCACAGATACGCAGTATTTT.

This clonotype was seen a handful of times. The CDR3 DNA sequence: TGTGCCACCAGCCAGGACAGGAATAACTATGGCTACACCTTC. It encodes CATSQDRNNYGYTF. This chain joins TRBV15 and TRBJ1-2; 7 bases fit TRBD1. After removal of 5 bases from V and 1 base from J, the junction contained 4 bases not matched to a gene. CDR1 is LNHNV and CDR2 is YYDKDF in the germline V gene (reference sequence). The CDR3 has 14 amino acids.

This clonotype was picked up many times. This chain links TRBV12-3 or TRBV12-4 with TRBJ1-2; 7 bases fit TRBD1. This CDR3 contains 15 residues. V shed 2 bases, J shed 4 bases, and the junction held 7 bases outside the gene matches. Here the CDR3 reads CASSLSPTGSYGYTF. The CDR3 DNA follows: TGTGCCAGCAGTTTATCCCCGACAGGGAGCTATGGCTACACCTTC.

This clonotype was found many times. The chain employs TRBV28 and TRBJ1-2; D gene uncertain. The CDR3 loop spans 15 amino acids. The germline gives CDR1 MDHEN, CDR2 SYDVKM. V dropped 3 bases and J dropped 4 bases, with 15 bases sitting between them. The CDR3 sequence is CASSLGGIRSYGYTF. In nucleotides, the CDR3 is TGTGCCAGCAGTTTGGGTGGCATTAGATCCTATGGCTACACCTTC.

This clonotype was seen many times. The CDR3 is CASSPNLMNTEAFF. CDR3 in DNA: TGTGCCAGCAGCCCCAATCTCATGAACACTGAAGCTTTCTTT. The chain joins TRBV7-3 to TRBJ1-1, with D unresolved. CDR1 and CDR2 from the germline V gene are SGHTA and FQGTGA. V lost 5 bases and J 0 bases, leaving 10 bases between the germline ends. CDR3 size: 14 residues. The full variable domain, in which reference TRBV7-3 and TRBJ1-1 provide the parts outside the CDR3, is GAGVSQTPSNKVTEKGKYVELRCDPISGHTALYWYRQSLGQGPEFLIYFQGTGAADDSGLPNDRFFAVRPEGSVSTLKIQRTERGDSAVYLCASSPNLMNTEAFFGQGTRLTVV.

At least ten counts were recorded for this clonotype. The DNA of the CDR3 is TGTGCCAGCAGTTTATCCAGCTATAATCAGCCCCAGCATTTT. It yields the protein CASSLSSYNQPQHF. This chain connects TRBV28 to TRBJ1-5; no clear D. The CDR3 extends over 14 amino acids. In germline, CDR1 is MDHEN, CDR2 SYDVKM. Trimming cost V 1 base and J 4 bases, with 8 bases left between them.

This clonotype was recorded at least ten times. The chain joins TRBV7-3 to TRBJ2-3; TRBD2 is a possible D gene (5 bases). The germline CDR1 and CDR2 sequences are SGHTA and FQGTGA. This CDR3 spans 14 amino acids. The V gene lost 2 bases and the J gene lost 4 bases, with 10 bases spanning the gap. CDR3 DNA: TGTGCCAGCAGCTTAGACGGGGTCGCAGATACGCAGTATTTT. Its translation: CASSLDGVADTQYF.